The 14 T cell receptor beta chains below come from one sample, sequenced in a study of OX40 agonist ivuxolimab in advanced cancers. Sequencing used immunoSEQ multiplex PCR; TCRdb keeps in-frame clones, though not all of them. Of around 56,000 clones listed, 70% to 90% are singletons. The source was CD4+ or CD8+ T cells sorted from blood, collected in a trial of the OX40 agonist ivuxolimab. The receptors here all came from an adult with an advanced solid tumor such as melanoma, head and neck, liver or kidney cancer.

This chain uses TRBV9 with TRBJ2-2; no clear D. Trimming removed 0 bases from V and 1 base from J, with 7 bases in between. This CDR3 spans 15 amino acids. Germline values: CDR1 SGDLS, CDR2 YYNGEE. The CDR3 region is CASSVGPGNTGELFF. CDR3 DNA sequence: TGTGCCAGCAGCGTAGGCCCAGGGAACACCGGGGAGCTGTTTTTT.

This rearrangement joins TRBV9 to TRBJ2-1; 9 bases line up with TRBD2. Germline V CDR1 and CDR2: SGDLS, YYNGEE. Germline trimming cut 3 bases from V and 0 bases from J; bases unmatched to any gene: 4. The CDR3 runs to 16 residues. The CDR3 loop reads CASSASGASSYNEQFF. CDR3 sequence (DNA): TGTGCCAGCAGCGCTAGCGGGGCGAGCTCCTACAATGAGCAGTTCTTC. The full variable domain, in which reference TRBV9 and TRBJ2-1 provide the parts outside the CDR3, is DSGVTQTPKHLITATGQRVTLRCSPRSGDLSVYWYQQSLDQGLQFLIQYYNGEERAKGNILERFSAQQFPDLHSELNLSSLELGDSALYFCASSASGASSYNEQFFGPGTRLTVL.

The rearrangement joins TRBV6-6 to TRBJ2-7; 9 nucleotides line up with TRBD1. This CDR3 region has 16 residues. Per the germline V gene, CDR1 is MNHNY and CDR2 is SVGAGI (reference sequence). J lost 5 bases, V lost 0 bases, and 8 bases had no gene match. In DNA form, the CDR3 reads TGTGCCAGCAGTTACTCAGTAGGGACAGGGTCCCACGAGCAGTACGTC. Amino acid sequence: CASSYSVGTGSHEQYV.

This clone has just one count. This chain joins TRBV12-2 and TRBJ2-1. TRBV12-2 is shown as a pseudogene. The CDR3 is 15 amino acids. The CDR3 loop reads CASRSAGGSYNEQFF. CDR3 nucleotides: TGTGCAAGTCGCTCAGCAGGTGGTTCCTACAATGAGCAGTTCTTC.

The chain is built from TRBV28 and TRBJ2-7, with D possibly matching TRBD2 (7 bases). CDR3 length: 18 amino acids. Germline V gene data show CDR1 as MDHEN and CDR2 as SYDVKM. The V end was cut by 2 bases, the J end by 6 bases, with 26 bases between. The CDR3 DNA is TGTGCCAGCAGTTTACCGGGGGGCCGCCGCTTCGAGTCGGCCGAGCAGTACTTC. Amino acids: CASSLPGGRRFESAEQYF.

This chain connects TRBV4-1 to TRBJ2-1; 9 nucleotides line up with TRBD2. Losses at the gene ends were 1 base for V and 8 bases for J; bases not matched to a gene: 6. The CDR3 is 15 amino acids. The V gene's germline CDR1 is MGHRA and CDR2 YSYEKL. Here the CDR3 DNA reads TGCGCCAGCAGCCAAGCGGCTAGCGGGATCCATGAGCAGTTCTTC. Its translation is CASSQAASGIHEQFF.

V usage is TRBV2 and J usage is TRBJ2-7; D ambiguous. The germline V and J ends were trimmed by 1 base and 4 bases, with 11 bases remaining between them. This CDR3 region has 14 residues. Germline assignment: CDR1 SNHLY and CDR2 FYNNEI. The CDR3 sequence: CASSEGVVSYEQYF. DNA of the CDR3: TGTGCCAGCAGTGAAGGGGTAGTATCTTACGAGCAGTACTTC.

This clone was counted once. A junction end diverges from the germline sequence, so it may reflect a read error. This chain joins TRBV27 and TRBJ2-3, with D perhaps given as TRBD1 or TRBD2 (6 bases each). CDR1 and CDR2 from the germline V gene are MNHEY and SMNVEV (reference sequence). The CDR3 loop spans 16 amino acids. The CDR3 sequence: CASSSVGGLSTDTRYF. For the CDR3, the DNA is TGTGCCAGCAGTAGTGTAGGGGGGCTTAGCACAGATACGCGGTATTTT.

This chain links TRBV29-1 with TRBJ2-5; weak D call: TRBD1 (6 bases). The CDR3 extends over 12 amino acids. Germline values: CDR1 SQVTM, CDR2 ANQGSEA. V was trimmed by 5 bases and J by 2 bases, leaving 9 bases between them. The DNA for the CDR3 is TGCAGCGTTTTGGACAGTCAAGAGACCCAGTACTTC. This encodes CSVLDSQETQYF.

About this clone: Other DNA sequences within the sample encode an identical CDR3. The rearrangement links TRBV9 to TRBJ1-1; D not resolved. Germline lookup yields CDR1 SGDLS and CDR2 YYNGEE. Deletions cut 3 bases from V and 0 bases from J, with 18 bases between. This CDR3 comprises 17 residues. CDR3 region: CASSADGAGIMNTEAFF. For the CDR3, the DNA is TGTGCCAGCAGCGCGGACGGAGCGGGGATCATGAACACTGAAGCTTTCTTT.

The rearrangement links TRBV27 to TRBJ2-7, with a weak D call TRBD2 (5 bases). The CDR3 totals 15 residues. Germline V gene data show CDR1 as MNHEY and CDR2 as SMNVEV (reference sequence). Trimming pared 7 bases from V and 3 bases from J, leaving 19 bases between. CDR3 region: CASKPSPDLNYEQYF. The CDR3 DNA is TGTGCCAGCAAACCATCCCCGGACTTGAACTACGAGCAGTACTTC.

The chain employs TRBV12-5 and TRBJ2-1, with 8 bases aligning to TRBD2. This CDR3 spans 16 amino acids. Losses at the gene ends were 1 base for V and 8 bases for J; bases not matched to a gene: 10. Per the germline V gene, CDR1 is LGHNT and CDR2 is FRNRAP. The CDR3 reads CASGLETSAFGDEQFF. CDR3 nucleotide sequence: TGTGCTAGTGGTTTGGAGACTAGCGCATTTGGCGATGAGCAGTTCTTC.

This clone occurred a few times. The chain employs TRBV27 and TRBJ1-1; the D gene is possibly TRBD1 (5 bases). The CDR3 covers 12 residues. Trimming stripped 3 bases from V and 8 bases from J, with 10 bases between. Germline CDR1 is MNHEY and CDR2 is SMNVEV (reference sequence). CDR3 bases: TGTGCCAGCAGTTTTTTCCAGGGCGAAGCTTTCTTT. Protein: CASSFFQGEAFF.

This clone appeared a single time. The chain couples TRBV5-1 to TRBJ2-7; no reliable D call. Trimming took off 0 bases at V and 6 bases at J, with 4 bases between the two ends. The CDR3 covers 11 residues. Germline CDR1 and CDR2: SGHRS and YFSETQ. Here the CDR3 reads CASSLEGEQYF. Written as DNA, the CDR3 is TGCGCCAGCAGCTTGGAGGGCGAGCAGTACTTC. Supplemented by reference TRBV5-1 and TRBJ2-7, the full variable domain reads KAGVTQTPRYLIKTRGQQVTLSCSPISGHRSVSWYQQTPGQGLQFLFEYFSETQRNKGNFPGRFSGRQFSNSRSEMNVSTLELGDSALYLCASSLEGEQYFGPGTRLTVT.